This section outlines one T cell receptor (beta chain) sequence together with its context. A read error may account for a junction end that differs from germline. This sample is drawn from a study of response to subunit inactivated influenza vaccine. Germline lookup yields CDR1 MGHRA and CDR2 YSYEKL. The CDR3 totals 15 residues. Via MiXCR, TCRdb re-called the RT-PCR reads, giving one row per CDR3 protein. The repertoire holds about 500,000 distinct CDR3 sequences, 16% seen once, with less than 4% in the top ten. The input for sequencing was CD4+ T cells sorted from PBMCs, taken around 25 months after vaccination. This sequence was found in a man between 50 and 69 years old who received an inactivated influenza vaccine. The rearrangement uses TRBV4-1 and TRBJ2-2; D assignment may be TRBD1 or TRBD2 (6 bases each). Here the CDR3 DNA reads TGCGCCAGCAGCCACGGGGGCCTTAACAGCGGGGAGCTGTTTTTT. Residues: CASSHGGLNSGELFF.